This T cell receptor (beta chain) was identified in a study of T cells in Graves' hyperthyroidism and ophthalmopathy. Amplification targeted TCR beta CDR3 regions from RNA transcripts. First-round RT-PCR with HTBI primers amplified the TCR CDR3 region. Each CDR3 protein gets one entry after TCRdb re-called the multiplex PCR reads with MiXCR. The sample has 400,000 to 550,000 distinct CDR3 sequences; over 13% are singletons. This clonotype was picked up a small number of times. The germline CDR1 and CDR2 sequences are WNHNN and SYGVQD (reference sequence). This CDR3 is 19 amino acids long. Trimming cost V 7 bases and J 6 bases; bases outside gene matches: 21.

J is TRBJ2-2 and V is TRBV10-1; TRBD1 matches at 9 bases. Sequencing was carried out using blood. This TCR came from a woman between 18 and 30 years old with Graves' hyperthyroidism. CDR3 residues: CASTRPGTGKVARSGELFF. The CDR3 DNA is TGCGCCAGCACTCGTCCCGGGACAGGGAAAGTGGCCAGGTCCGGGGAGCTGTTTTTT.